This record concerns one T cell receptor beta chain sequence. There are a few counts of this clone. Its antigen remains undetermined. Nothing much larger sits one base from this clone, and base qualities are not available. This record belongs to a study of early stage breast cancer tumors (dated by TCRdb to about 2017). With respect to the entire study: Of the roughly 16 invasive breast tumors, eleven to twelve were found to be estrogen receptor-positive, progesterone receptor-positive and HER2-negative. Most of the 12 ER+/PR+/HER2- tumors were invasive ductal carcinomas, while the other four were invasive lobular carcinomas. The average read coverage per sample was around 10-fold. Across all samples, more than 2.5 million templates representing approximately 1.2 million unique clonotypes were detected. What the research found in general, with its limitations: Greater similarity was observed between blood and normal breast repertoires than between blood and tumor repertoires, and tumor was distinguished from normal in about 90% of the 16 patients when each tissue was compared with blood. Chain pairing and functional markers such as CD4, CD8 and FOXP3 were missed by bulk genomic DNA sequencing of unsorted cells. The small cohort size prevented analysis by tumor subtype. Enriched TCRB sequences shared across patients were found to be mostly commonly generated sequences that were unlikely to play an important role in the tumor microenvironment. Compared with adjacent normal breast tissue, tumors had 2.5 to 3-fold higher T cell density and higher clonality.

The study profiled bulk TCR beta-chain repertoires in matched peripheral blood, tumor and adjacent normal breast tissue taken from more than 15 patients with early-stage breast cancer. Before surgery, whole blood (roughly 5-10 mL) was collected into EDTA tubes and processed within 2 hours. Ficoll-Paque centrifugation in SepMate-50 tubes was used to isolate peripheral blood mononuclear cells. PBMCs were cryopreserved in aliquots of roughly 1.8 to 4 million cells in about 90% FBS with around 10% DMSO and kept in liquid nitrogen. Genomic DNA was extracted with the Qiagen AllPrep DNA/RNA Mini kit. The germline V gene specifies SGHVS as CDR1 and FQNEAQ as CDR2. The germline V end is reduced by 5 bases and the J end by 7 bases; junction bases left unmatched: 6. Inclusive of the bounding cysteine and phenylalanine, the CDR3 is 14 residues long. The retained sequence is limited to the CDR3, 42 bases, with the frame set at the first base.

Each sample was amplified in two independent genomic DNA replicates, using 0.5 ug for blood and around 1.5 ug for tumor or normal breast. Following the manufacturer's instructions, the ImmunoSeq Intro kit was used to carry out TCRB sequencing on genomic DNA. The multiplex PCR ran for 25 to 40 cycles using proprietary primers and spike-in control sequences for absolute quantification. An 87-bp fragment spanning the CDR3 and flanking V and J genes was sequenced with single-end 150-bp reads. Each lane of an Illumina MiSeq running version 3.0 chemistry carried seven multiplexed samples, with two replicates apiece. The published analysis was carried out like this. The vendor's proprietary pipeline processed the raw data and merged both replicates into a single result for each sample. Clonotypes were defined as productive rearrangements sharing the V-gene family, CDR3 amino acid sequence and J-gene segment. Clonality was computed as 1 minus the normalized Shannon entropy (Pielou evenness) of TCRB abundances. To estimate T cell density, the total number of templates was divided by the input cell count, which was inferred from how much DNA went in. Recon was used with default parameters to estimate total repertoire diversity and clonality. Tumor-enriched clonotypes were defined as having over 0.1% abundance in tumor and at least 32-fold higher abundance than in normal breast. In TCRdb, the immuneACCESS table is reduced to in-frame sequences with V and J assigned. These tables do not hold every clone; where another copy was compared, an unresolved V gene accounts for under half, and the others remain unexplained. That table is the source of V, J and clone size, and D and trimming were worked out from the DNA. For this sample there are 69,000 or so clones; approximately 84% appear just once. Together, the top ten hold approximately 4.5% of the sample.

The sample consisted of blood. The chain couples TRBV7-8 to TRBJ2-3; TRBD2 agrees with 10 junctional bases. The TCR sequence derives from a person aged 35-49 years with breast cancer. The DNA reads as follows: TGTGCCAGCAGCGCCCCGGGACTAGCGAATACGCAGTATTTT. It is translated as CASSAPGLANTQYF. With the rest looked up from the reference TRBV7-8 and TRBJ2-3 genes rather than sequenced, the full variable domain is GAGVSQSPRYKVAKRGQDVALRCDPISGHVSLFWYQQALGQGPEFLTYFQNEAQLDKSGLPSDRFFAERPEGSVSTLKIQRTQQEDSAVYLCASSAPGLANTQYFGPGTRLTVL.